This is a list of T cell receptor beta chains from one sample in a study of T cells after yellow fever vaccination. MiXCR was run by TCRdb on the 5' RACE reads, yielding one entry per CDR3 protein. The sample has hundreds of thousands of distinct CDR3 sequences; approximately 13% are singletons. The sample was PBMCs, taken on the day of the yellow fever booster vaccination. The receptors come from a young man who received the YFV17D yellow fever vaccine. CDR3s include the opening cysteine and the closing phenylalanine or tryptophan. The D gene is left open where the match is weak. Size tells how often a clone was seen (once, few, many) or the class of an expanded clone, and some rows leave it out.

TRBV6-5,TRBJ2-7,many,TRBD1,TGTGCCAGCAGTTACGGGACAGGGGCCTACGAGCAGTACTTC,CASSYGTGAYEQYF
TRBV5-1,TRBJ2-7,many,TRBD2,TGCGCCAGCAGCGCGGGACTAGCGGGAGCCTACGAGCAGTACTTC,CASSAGLAGAYEQYF
TRBV20-1,TRBJ2-1,many,TRBD2,TGCAGTGCTAGGGGGACTAGCGGGCAAGATTACAATGAGCAGTTCTTC,CSARGTSGQDYNEQFF
TRBV7-3,TRBJ2-7,few,.,TGTGCCAGCAGCTTAGATCGGACAGCCGAGCAGTACTTC,CASSLDRTAEQYF
TRBV20-1,TRBJ2-7,.,.,TGCAGTGCTAGGGGGGCTATGCATTACGAGCAGTACTTC,CSARGAMHYEQYF
TRBV12-3/TRBV12-4,TRBJ2-1,.,.,TGTGCCAGCAGCCTCCGAGTAGGGGGGCGGTTCTTC,CASSLRVGGRFF
TRBV20-1,TRBJ2-1,few,TRBD1,TGCAGTGCTAGAGAGCCGGGACAGGGGTACAATGAGCAGTTCTTC,CSAREPGQGYNEQFF
TRBV7-8,TRBJ2-7,.,TRBD2,TGTGCCAGCAGCCGGACTAGCGGGTACTACGAGCAGTACTTC,CASSRTSGYYEQYF
TRBV12-3/TRBV12-4,TRBJ2-5,.,TRBD1,TGTGCCTTCAGTACCCGGATAATCGGGACAGGGGGAATGGAGACCCAGTACTTC,CAFSTRIIGTGGMETQYF
TRBV20-1,TRBJ2-1,many,TRBD1,TGCAGTGCTAGACGGACAGGGACCTACAATGAGCAGTTCTTC,CSARRTGTYNEQFF
TRBV25-1,TRBJ2-5,few,TRBD1,TGTGCCAGCAGTGATCCCGGACAGGGGTCGGTGGAGACCCAGTACTTC,CASSDPGQGSVETQYF
TRBV6-2/TRBV6-3,TRBJ2-3,.,TRBD1,TGTGCCAGCGGCCGGGACAGGGCGAAAATCACAGATACGCAGTATTTT,CASGRDRAKITDTQYF
TRBV2,TRBJ2-7,.,TRBD2,TGTGCCAGCAGTGAGGGACTAGATCCGTCCTACGAGCAGTACTTC,CASSEGLDPSYEQYF
TRBV28,TRBJ1-1,.,TRBD1,TGTGCCAGCAAACAAGGGACAGCCCTGAACACTGAAGCTTTCTTT,CASKQGTALNTEAFF
TRBV12-3/TRBV12-4,TRBJ1-1,few,.,TGTGCCAGCAGATCATACACTGAAGCTTTCTTT,CASRSYTEAFF
TRBV9,TRBJ1-2,few,TRBD1,TGTGCCAGCAGCGTAGTGGGGCAGGGGGACTATGGCTACACCTTC,CASSVVGQGDYGYTF
TRBV6-1,TRBJ2-1,.,TRBD1,TGTGCCAGCACTCAAACTACCACGGGACAGAGGAATGGTGAGCAGTTCTTC,CASTQTTTGQRNGEQFF
TRBV5-5,TRBJ2-4,few,.,TGTGCCAGCACCGGTAGTACCAAAAACATTCAGTACTTC,CASTGSTKNIQYF
TRBV4-2,TRBJ2-1,.,.,TGTGCCAGCAGCCAACCATCAGACAGGGGTCGGGGAGGGTACAATGAGCAGTTCTTC,CASSQPSDRGRGGYNEQFF
TRBV6-1,TRBJ2-1,few,.,TGTGCCAGCAGACCCCCGGGCAGCTACAATGAGCAGTTCTTC,CASRPPGSYNEQFF
TRBV12-3/TRBV12-4,TRBJ2-3,few,TRBD2,TGTGCCAGCAGCCGCCTAGCGGGGGACTTAGATACGCAGTATTTT,CASSRLAGDLDTQYF
TRBV19,TRBJ1-1,.,TRBD1,TGTGCCAGTACCCAGCGTCGGACAGGGGATGAAGCTTTCTTT,CASTQRRTGDEAFF
TRBV29-1,TRBJ2-5,few,TRBD1,TGCAGCGGCGGACAGGGAGGAGAAGAGACCCAGTACTTC,CSGGQGGEETQYF
TRBV20-1,TRBJ2-5,many,.,TGCAGTGCCCCCCCTGGGGGGGCAGAGACCCAGTACTTC,CSAPPGGAETQYF
TRBV7-8,TRBJ2-5,.,.,TGTGCCAGCAGCTCCTTTGGGGGGACCCAGTACTTC,CASSSFGGTQYF
TRBV9,TRBJ2-5,.,.,TGTGCCAGCAGCGCCACAGCGGCGTACCAAGAGACCCAGTACTTC,CASSATAAYQETQYF
TRBV19,TRBJ1-5,few,.,TGTGCCAGTAGGTGGGAGGTGGGCAATCAGCCCCAGCATTTT,CASRWEVGNQPQHF
TRBV7-2,TRBJ2-5,few,TRBD2,TGTGCCAGCAGCTTAGCGCTGGGGCTAGCGGGGCAAGAGACCCAGTACTTC,CASSLALGLAGQETQYF
TRBV6-4,TRBJ2-1,many,.,TGTGCCAGCAGTGACTCAGCGGGCTCCTACAATGAGCAGTTCTTC,CASSDSAGSYNEQFF
TRBV30,TRBJ1-1,.,.,TGTGCCTGGAGTAAGCTCTCGAACACTGAAGCTTTCTTT,CAWSKLSNTEAFF
TRBV20-1,TRBJ1-1,many,.,TGCAGTGCTAGAGCAGGGCTAAAACCTGAAGCTTTCTTT,CSARAGLKPEAFF